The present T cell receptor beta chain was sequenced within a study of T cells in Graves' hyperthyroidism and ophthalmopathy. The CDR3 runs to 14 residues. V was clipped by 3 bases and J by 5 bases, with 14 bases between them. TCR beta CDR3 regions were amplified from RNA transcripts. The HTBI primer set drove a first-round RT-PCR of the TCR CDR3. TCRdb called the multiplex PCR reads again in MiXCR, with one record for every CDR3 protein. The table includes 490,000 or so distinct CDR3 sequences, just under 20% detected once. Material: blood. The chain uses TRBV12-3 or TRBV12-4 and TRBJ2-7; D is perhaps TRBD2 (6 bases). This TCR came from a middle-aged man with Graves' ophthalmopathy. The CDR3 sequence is CASSFDGRGDEQYF. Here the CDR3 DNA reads TGTGCCAGCAGTTTTGACGGGAGAGGCGACGAGCAGTACTTC.